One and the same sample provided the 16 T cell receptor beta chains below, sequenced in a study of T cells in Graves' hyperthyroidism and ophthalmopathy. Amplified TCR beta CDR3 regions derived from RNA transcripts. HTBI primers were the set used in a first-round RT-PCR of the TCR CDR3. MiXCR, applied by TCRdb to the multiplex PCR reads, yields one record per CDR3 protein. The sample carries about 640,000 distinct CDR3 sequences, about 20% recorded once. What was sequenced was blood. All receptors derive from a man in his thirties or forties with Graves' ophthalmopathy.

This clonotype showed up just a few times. For the CDR3, the DNA is TGCAGTGCTAGGTCTCCCCTCGATGAGCAGTTCTTC. Amino acids: CSARSPLDEQFF. The rearrangement uses TRBV20-1 and TRBJ2-1; D is unclear. Trimming stripped 3 bases from V and 8 bases from J, with 11 bases between. The germline CDR1 and CDR2 sequences are DFQATT and SNEGSKA (reference sequence). This CDR3 spans 12 amino acids.

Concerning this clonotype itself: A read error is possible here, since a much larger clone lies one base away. CDR3 residues: CASLDPGHADTEAFF. The CDR3 DNA reads TGTGCCAGCCTTGACCCGGGACATGCGGACACTGAAGCTTTCTTT. The chain employs TRBV6-1 and TRBJ1-1; the D gene is possibly TRBD1 (6 bases). Trimming removed 8 bases from V and 3 bases from J, with 19 bases in between. The CDR3 extends over 15 amino acids. Germline V gene data show CDR1 as MNHNS and CDR2 as SASEGT.

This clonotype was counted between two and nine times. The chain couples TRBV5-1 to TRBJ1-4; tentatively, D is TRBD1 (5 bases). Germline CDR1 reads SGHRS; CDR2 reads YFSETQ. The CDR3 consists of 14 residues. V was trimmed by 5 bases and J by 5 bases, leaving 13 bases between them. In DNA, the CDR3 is TGCGCCAGCAGGCCCGACAGAGTCAATGAAAAACTGTTTTTT. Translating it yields CASRPDRVNEKLFF. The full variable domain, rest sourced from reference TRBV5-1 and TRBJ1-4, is KAGVTQTPRYLIKTRGQQVTLSCSPISGHRSVSWYQQTPGQGLQFLFEYFSETQRNKGNFPGRFSGRQFSNSRSEMNVSTLELGDSALYLCASRPDRVNEKLFFGSGTQLSVL.

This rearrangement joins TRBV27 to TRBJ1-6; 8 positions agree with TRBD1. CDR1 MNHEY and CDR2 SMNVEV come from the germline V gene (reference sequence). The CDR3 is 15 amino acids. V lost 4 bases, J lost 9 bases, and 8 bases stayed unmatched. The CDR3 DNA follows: TGTGCCAGCAGTTCACCAGACAGGGGCACTTCACCCCTCCACTTT. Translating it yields CASSSPDRGTSPLHF.

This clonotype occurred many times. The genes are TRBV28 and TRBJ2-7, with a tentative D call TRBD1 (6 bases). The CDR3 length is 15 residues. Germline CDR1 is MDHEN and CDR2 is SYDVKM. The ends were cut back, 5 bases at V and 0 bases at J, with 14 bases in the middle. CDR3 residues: CASSLGQTYSYEQYF. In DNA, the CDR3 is TGTGCCAGCAGTCTCGGACAGACCTACTCCTACGAGCAGTACTTC.

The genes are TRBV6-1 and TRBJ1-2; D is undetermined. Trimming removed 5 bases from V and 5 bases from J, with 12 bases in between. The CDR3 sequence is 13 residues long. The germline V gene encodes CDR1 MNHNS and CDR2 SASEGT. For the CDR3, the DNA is TGTGCCAGCAGTTACGGTGGGGTATATGGCTACACCTTC. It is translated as CASSYGGVYGYTF.

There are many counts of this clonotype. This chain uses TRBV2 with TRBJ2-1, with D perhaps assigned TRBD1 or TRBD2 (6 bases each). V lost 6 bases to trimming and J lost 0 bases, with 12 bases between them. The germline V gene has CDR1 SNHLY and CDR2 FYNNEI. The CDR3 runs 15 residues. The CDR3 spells CASRREGGSYNEQFF. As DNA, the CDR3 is TGTGCCAGCAGGAGAGAGGGGGGCTCCTACAATGAGCAGTTCTTC. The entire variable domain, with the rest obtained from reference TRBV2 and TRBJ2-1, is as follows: EPEVTQTPSHQVTQMGQEVILRCVPISNHLYFYWYRQILGQKVEFLVSFYNNEISEKSEIFDDQFSVERPDGSNFTLKIRSTKLEDSAMYFCASRREGGSYNEQFFGPGTRLTVL.

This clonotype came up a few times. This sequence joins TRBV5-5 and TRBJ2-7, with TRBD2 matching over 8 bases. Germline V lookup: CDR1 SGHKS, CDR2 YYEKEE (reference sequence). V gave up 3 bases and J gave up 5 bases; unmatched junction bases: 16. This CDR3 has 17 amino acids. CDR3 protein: CASSSLLRREERNEQYF. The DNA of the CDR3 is TGTGCCAGCAGCTCGCTCCTGCGGCGGGAGGAGCGAAACGAGCAGTACTTC.

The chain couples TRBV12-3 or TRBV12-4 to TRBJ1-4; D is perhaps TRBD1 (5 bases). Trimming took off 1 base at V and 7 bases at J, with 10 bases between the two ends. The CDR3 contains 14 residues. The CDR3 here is CASSLGGVGEKLFF. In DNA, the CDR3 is TGTGCCAGCAGTTTAGGAGGGGTTGGTGAAAAACTGTTTTTT.

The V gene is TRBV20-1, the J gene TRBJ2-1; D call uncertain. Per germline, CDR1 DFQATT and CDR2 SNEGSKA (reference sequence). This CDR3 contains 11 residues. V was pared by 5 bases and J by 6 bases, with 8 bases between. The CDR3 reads CSASPPNEQFF. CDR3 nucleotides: TGCAGTGCTTCCCCGCCCAATGAGCAGTTCTTC.

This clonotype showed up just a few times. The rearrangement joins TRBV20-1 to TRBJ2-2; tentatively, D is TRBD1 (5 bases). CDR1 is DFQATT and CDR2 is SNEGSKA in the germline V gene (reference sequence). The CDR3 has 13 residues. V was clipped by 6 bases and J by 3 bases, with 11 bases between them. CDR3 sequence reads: CSAPQGYTGELFF. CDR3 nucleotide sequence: TGCAGTGCACCGCAGGGTTACACCGGGGAGCTGTTTTTT.

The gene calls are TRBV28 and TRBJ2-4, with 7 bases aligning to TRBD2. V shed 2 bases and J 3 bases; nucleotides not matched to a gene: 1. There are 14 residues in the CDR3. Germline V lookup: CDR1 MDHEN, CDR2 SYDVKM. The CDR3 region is CASSLAGDKNIQYF. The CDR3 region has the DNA TGTGCCAGCAGTTTAGCGGGGGACAAAAACATTCAGTACTTC.

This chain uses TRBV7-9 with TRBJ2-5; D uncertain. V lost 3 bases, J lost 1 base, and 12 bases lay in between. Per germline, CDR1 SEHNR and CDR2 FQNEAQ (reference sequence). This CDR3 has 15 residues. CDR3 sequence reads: CASSFLPGSQETQYF. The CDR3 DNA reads TGTGCCAGCAGCTTCCTCCCCGGCAGCCAAGAGACCCAGTACTTC.

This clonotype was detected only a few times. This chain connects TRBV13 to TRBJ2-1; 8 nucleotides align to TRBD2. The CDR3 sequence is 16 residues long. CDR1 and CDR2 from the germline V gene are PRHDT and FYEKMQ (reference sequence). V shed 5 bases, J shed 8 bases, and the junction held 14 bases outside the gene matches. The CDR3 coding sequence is TGTGCCAGCAGCACCCCTAGCGGGCCCCGTGGCGATGAGCAGTTCTTC. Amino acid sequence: CASSTPSGPRGDEQFF.

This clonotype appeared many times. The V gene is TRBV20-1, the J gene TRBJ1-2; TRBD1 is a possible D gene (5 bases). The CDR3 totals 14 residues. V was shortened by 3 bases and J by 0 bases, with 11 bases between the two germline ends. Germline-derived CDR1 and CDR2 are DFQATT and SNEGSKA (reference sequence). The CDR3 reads CSASEGSTNYGYTF. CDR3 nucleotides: TGCAGTGCTAGTGAGGGGTCAACTAACTATGGCTACACCTTC.

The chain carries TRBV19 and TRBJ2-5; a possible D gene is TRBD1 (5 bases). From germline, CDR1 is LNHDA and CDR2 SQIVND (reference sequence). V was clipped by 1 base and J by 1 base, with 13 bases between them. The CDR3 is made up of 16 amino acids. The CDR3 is CASSIVVTESQETQYF. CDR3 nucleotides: TGTGCCAGTAGTATAGTGGTGACAGAGAGCCAAGAGACCCAGTACTTC.